The 11 T cell receptor beta chains presented below share a single source sample, sequenced in a study of blood T cell repertoires in COVID-19. Clones were sequenced by immunoSEQ multiplex PCR, and TCRdb holds only the in-frame ones, with some missing. In the table there are 150,000 or so clones, approximately 91% of which are singletons. Sequencing was done on a sample of peripheral blood. The receptor source for this set is a man aged 50-59 years with acute or convalescent COVID-19.

The V gene is TRBV3-1 (or the pseudogene TRBV3-2), the J gene TRBJ2-3; 7 bases line up with TRBD1. The V gene end was trimmed by 3 bases and the J gene end by 2 bases; junction bases not matched to a gene: 2. Germline-derived CDR1 and CDR2 are LGHDT and YNNKEL (reference sequence). The CDR3 is 14 amino acids. CDR3 in DNA: TGTGCCAGCAGCCAGACAGGGCCCACAGATACGCAGTATTTT. Protein product: CASSQTGPTDTQYF.

The rearrangement joins TRBV28 to TRBJ2-3, with TRBD2 identical over 12 bases. Germline lookup yields CDR1 MDHEN and CDR2 SYDVKM. The V gene end was trimmed by 4 bases and the J gene end by 5 bases; junction bases not matched to a gene: 7. The CDR3 is 16 residues long. The chain's CDR3 is CASSSPTSGGRDTQYF. The CDR3 DNA follows: TGTGCCAGCAGTTCCCCGACTAGCGGGGGCAGAGATACGCAGTATTTT.

The chain carries TRBV21-1 and TRBJ2-2; the D call of TRBD1 is as the table states it, not checked on the DNA. TRBV21-1 is described as a pseudogene. The CDR3 sequence is 17 residues long. CDR3 sequence (DNA): TGTGCCAGCAGCAAAGGGGGGACAGGATCGAACACCGGGGAGCTGTTTTTT. It yields the protein CASSKGGTGSNTGELFF.

The J gene is TRBJ1-2, the V gene TRBV12-3 or TRBV12-4; no clear D gene. Trimming shortened V by 3 bases and J by 4 bases, and 9 bases separated the two germline ends. The CDR3 runs to 13 residues. CDR3 DNA: TGTGCCAGCAGTTTTGGAGTATTCTATGGCTACACCTTC. Residues: CASSFGVFYGYTF.

The V gene is TRBV7-9, the J gene TRBJ2-3; 7 nucleotides align to TRBD2. Germline V gene lookup returns CDR1 SEHNR and CDR2 FQNEAQ (reference sequence). V lost 6 bases, J lost 12 bases, and 6 bases stayed unmatched. The CDR3 loop spans 11 amino acids. CDR3 sequence (DNA): TGTGCCAGCAGATCGGGAGGCGTCCAGTATTTT. Its protein product is CASRSGGVQYF.

The V call is TRBV3-1 (or the pseudogene TRBV3-2), the J call TRBJ2-1, with 7 nucleotides matching TRBD1. After removal of 1 base from V and 7 bases from J, the junction contained 10 bases not matched to a gene. The germline CDR1 and CDR2 sequences are LGHDT and YNNKEL (reference sequence). The CDR3 spans 16 residues. The CDR3 spells CASSQAGAGGRNEQFF. CDR3 nucleotide sequence: TGTGCCAGCAGCCAAGCTGGGGCAGGGGGTCGGAATGAGCAGTTCTTC.

The V call is TRBV7-2, the J call TRBJ1-2; D might be TRBD1 (5 bases). This CDR3 spans 14 amino acids. Germline CDR1 SGHTA, CDR2 FQGNSA. Trimming stripped 3 bases from V and 0 bases from J, with 8 bases between. The CDR3 DNA follows: TGTGCCAGCAGCTTCAGACAGTCTAACTATGGCTACACCTTC. Its translation: CASSFRQSNYGYTF.

This chain joins TRBV12-5 and TRBJ2-3; the match to TRBD1 covers 7 bases. The CDR3 spans 15 residues. V was clipped by 1 base and J by 9 bases; unmatched bases: 10. Germline CDR1 LGHNT, CDR2 FRNRAP. DNA of the CDR3: TGTGCTAGTGGTTTGGGGGACAGCCCCTTAGCCACGCAGTATTTT. Its protein is CASGLGDSPLATQYF. Complete variable domain (other parts from reference TRBV12-5 and TRBJ2-3): DARVTQTPRHKVTEMGQEVTMRCQPILGHNTVFWYRQTMMQGLELLAYFRNRAPLDDSGMPKDRFSAEMPDATLATLKIQPSEPRDSAVYFCASGLGDSPLATQYFGPGTRLTVL.

The genes are TRBV2 and TRBJ1-1, with 7 bases fitting TRBD1. With V trimmed by 4 bases and J by 8 bases, 4 bases remained unmatched. The length of the CDR3 is 12 residues. Germline CDR1 is SNHLY and CDR2 is FYNNEI. The CDR3 spells CASSGRQGEAFF. CDR3 coding DNA: TGTGCCAGCAGTGGTAGACAGGGCGAAGCTTTCTTT.

The CDR3 DNA sequence: TGTGCCAGCCGGGACAGCTATGGCTACACCTTC. Its protein product is CASRDSYGYTF. The chain recombines TRBV27 with TRBJ1-2; TRBD1 matches at 7 bases. The CDR3 is 11 amino acids. Germline loops: CDR1 MNHEY, CDR2 SMNVEV (reference sequence). V shed 8 bases, J shed 4 bases, and the junction held 1 base outside the gene matches.

The rearrangement uses TRBV3-1 (or the pseudogene TRBV3-2) and TRBJ2-3; the D gene is possibly TRBD2 (5 bases). Trimming cost V 4 bases and J 3 bases, with 5 bases left between them. The CDR3 runs 12 residues. Germline CDR1 LGHDT, CDR2 YNNKEL (reference sequence). The DNA of the CDR3 is TGTGCCAGCAGCCGCGGGACAGATACGCAGTATTTT. Translating it yields CASSRGTDTQYF.